A single sample gave rise to the 30 T cell receptor beta chains below, sequenced in a study of spatial heterogeneity in lung cancer. TCRdb independently ran MiXCR on the 5' RACE reads; one entry per CDR3 protein. This sample yields 55,000 to 75,000 distinct CDR3 sequences, of which around 8.2% are seen a single time; over 13% belongs to the top ten. Time point specified: sample taken at primary tumor resection. Unsorted samples of tumor, nontumor lung or frozen PBMC had their whole RNA sequenced. Sequenced here: PBMCs, sampled at surgery. The receptors derive from a female donor with early-stage non-small cell lung cancer.

A few counts support this clonotype. The chain recombines TRBV20-1 with TRBJ1-2; D is perhaps TRBD1 (5 bases). CDR1 and CDR2 from the germline V gene are DFQATT and SNEGSKA (reference sequence). Trimming took 6 bases from V and 8 from J, leaving 19 bases between them. The CDR3 consists of 13 residues. The CDR3 DNA follows: TGCAGTGCCCCGACCCCCGGGGCGCGGGGCTACACCTTC. It encodes CSAPTPGARGYTF.

This clonotype was seen a handful of times. The chain is built from TRBV11-2 and TRBJ2-7; tentatively, D is TRBD1 (5 bases). Trimming cost V 0 bases and J 2 bases, with 11 bases left between them. Germline V gene sequence: CDR1 SGHAT, CDR2 FQNNGV. This CDR3 region has 15 residues. CDR3 DNA: TGTGCCAGCAGCTTAGATAGAAGACAGACCTACGAGCAGTACGTC. Translating gives CASSLDRRQTYEQYV.

A few counts support this clonotype. The chain uses TRBV20-1 and TRBJ1-1; D is unclear. The CDR3 runs to 12 residues. Germline V gene lookup returns CDR1 DFQATT and CDR2 SNEGSKA (reference sequence). The germline V and J ends were trimmed by 3 bases and 8 bases, with 13 bases remaining between them. CDR3 residues: CSASLQSREAFF. The CDR3 nucleotides read TGCAGTGCTAGCTTACAGTCCAGGGAAGCTTTCTTT.

J is TRBJ1-5 and V is TRBV20-1; D is possibly TRBD1 (6 bases). CDR1 is DFQATT and CDR2 is SNEGSKA in the germline V gene (reference sequence). V lost 1 base and J 0 bases, leaving 16 bases between the germline ends. CDR3 length equals 17 residues. CDR3 amino acids: CSARGPGAFYSNQPQHF. The CDR3 coding sequence is TGCAGTGCTAGAGGCCCAGGGGCCTTCTATAGCAATCAGCCCCAGCATTTT.

This clonotype was observed many times. The J gene is TRBJ1-6, the V gene TRBV10-3; D unclear. Trimming left V 7 bases short and J 7 bases short, with 11 bases between. The germline CDR1 and CDR2 sequences are ENHRY and SYGVKD. This CDR3 region has 13 residues. The CDR3: CAIKSEPNSPLHF. The CDR3 nucleotides are TGTGCCATCAAATCCGAGCCCAATTCACCCCTCCACTTT.

The table lists this clonotype with many counts. V is TRBV5-1 and J is TRBJ2-1; D gene ambiguous. V dropped 3 bases and J dropped 5 bases, with 9 bases sitting between them. The CDR3 has 13 amino acids. The V gene's germline CDR1 is SGHRS and CDR2 YFSETQ. CDR3 DNA: TGCGCCAGCAGCTCCCGACCCAACAATGAGCAGTTCTTC. Its translation is CASSSRPNNEQFF.

This clonotype was detected many times. The CDR3 protein is CASSWTGIYNEQFF. Written as DNA, the CDR3 is TGTGCCAGCAGCTGGACAGGGATATACAATGAGCAGTTCTTC. V usage is TRBV7-6 and J usage is TRBJ2-1; TRBD1 aligns across 8 bases. The CDR3 runs 14 residues. Per the germline V gene, CDR1 is SGHVS and CDR2 is FNYEAQ. The trim removed 4 bases at V and 4 bases at J, leaving 3 bases unmatched.

The CDR3 spells CASSLGSTNNEQFF. CDR3 DNA sequence: TGTGCCAGCAGCTTAGGCAGCACAAACAATGAGCAGTTCTTC. The chain is built from TRBV11-2 and TRBJ2-1, with D uncertain. The CDR3 sequence is 14 residues long. V was pared by 1 base and J by 5 bases, with 9 bases between. CDR1 is SGHAT, CDR2 FQNNGV, per germline.

This clonotype is termed medium-sized (0.01 to 0.1%). For the CDR3, the DNA is TGTGCCAGCAGATCAGGGACTAGCGGGATCACAGATACGCAGTATTTT. Translation: CASRSGTSGITDTQYF. This chain uses TRBV12-3 or TRBV12-4 with TRBJ2-3; 13 bases map to TRBD2. V was pared by 6 bases and J by 2 bases, with 5 bases of the junction left unmatched. The length of the CDR3 is 16 residues.

There are many counts of this clonotype. V gene TRBV24-1 combines with J gene TRBJ2-1; D remains unclear. The CDR3 is made up of 13 amino acids. V was clipped by 5 bases and J by 9 bases, with 13 bases between them. Germline lookup yields CDR1 KGHDR and CDR2 SFDVKD. The CDR3 sequence is CATSAPPASEQFF. DNA for the CDR3: TGTGCCACCAGTGCCCCCCCGGCGAGTGAGCAGTTCTTC.

DNA for the CDR3: TGTGCCAGCAGCTTAGGAACAGGGTTTAACAGTGGGGGTAGCAATCAGCCCCAGCATTTT. It codes for CASSLGTGFNSGGSNQPQHF. The chain is built from TRBV7-9 and TRBJ1-5; tentatively, D is TRBD1 (6 bases). Germline CDR1 SEHNR, CDR2 FQNEAQ (reference sequence). This CDR3 region has 20 residues. Trimming took off 1 base at V and 0 bases at J, with 22 bases between the two ends.

This chain links TRBV7-8 with TRBJ1-3; 9 positions agree with TRBD1. V gave up 2 bases and J gave up 3 bases; unmatched junction bases: 2. Germline CDR1 reads SGHVS; CDR2 reads FQNEAQ. The CDR3 runs to 15 residues. CDR3 loop: CASSLRTGVGNTIYF. The CDR3 DNA reads TGTGCCAGCAGCTTAAGGACAGGGGTTGGAAACACCATATATTTT.

Many counts were recorded for this clonotype. The V call is TRBV7-8, the J call TRBJ2-1; D not resolved. Looked up from germline, CDR1 is SGHVS and CDR2 is FQNEAQ. Trimming stripped 10 bases from V and 7 bases from J, with 11 bases between. The CDR3 runs to 11 residues. The CDR3 is CATGIRNEQFF. The CDR3 DNA reads TGTGCCACAGGAATTCGGAATGAGCAGTTCTTC.

This clonotype showed up many times. The chain is built from TRBV7-9 and TRBJ2-3; 8 nucleotides line up with TRBD1. CDR3 size: 14 residues. After removal of 4 bases from V and 10 bases from J, the junction contained 10 bases not matched to a gene. CDR1 is SEHNR and CDR2 is FQNEAQ in the germline V gene (reference sequence). For the CDR3, the DNA is TGTGCCAGCAGCTCCGGACAGGGCACCTCACCGCAGTATTTT. This translates into CASSSGQGTSPQYF.

This clonotype occurred many times. The chain employs TRBV5-5 and TRBJ1-5, with a tentative D call TRBD1 (5 bases). Trimming shortened V by 3 bases and J by 7 bases, and 14 bases separated the two germline ends. The germline gives CDR1 SGHKS, CDR2 YYEKEE (reference sequence). The CDR3 contains 14 residues. The CDR3 nucleotides are TGTGCCAGCAGCTCCGCGTCAGGGAGACAGCCCCAGCATTTT. It translates to CASSSASGRQPQHF. The full variable domain, rest sourced from reference TRBV5-5 and TRBJ1-5, is DAGVTQSPTHLIKTRGQQVTLRCSPISGHKSVSWYQQVLGQGPQFIFQYYEKEERGRGNFPDRFSARQFPNYSSELNVNALLLGDSALYLCASSSASGRQPQHFGDGTRLSIL.

The J gene is TRBJ1-1, the V gene TRBV14; possibly TRBD1 for D (6 bases). This CDR3 is built from 13 residues. The germline gives CDR1 SGHDN, CDR2 FVKESK. The V end was cut by 5 bases, the J end by 3 bases, with 10 bases between. CDR3 loop: CASSFSGDTEAFF. DNA for the CDR3: TGTGCCAGCAGCTTCTCAGGGGACACTGAAGCTTTCTTT.

V is TRBV11-1 and J is TRBJ2-7; weak D call: TRBD2 (6 bases). V shed 6 bases and J shed 0 bases, with 12 bases lying between them. The germline V gene encodes CDR1 SGHAT and CDR2 FQDESV (reference sequence). The CDR3 has 14 residues. This CDR3 reads CASRDAGPSYEQYF. CDR3 coding DNA: TGTGCCAGCAGAGACGCGGGGCCCTCCTACGAGCAGTACTTC.

The chain carries TRBV5-1 and TRBJ2-1; the match to TRBD1 covers 7 bases. This CDR3 region has 15 residues. Looked up from germline, CDR1 is SGHRS and CDR2 is YFSETQ. Unmatched junction bases numbered 5, after V lost 2 bases and J lost 3 bases. CDR3 DNA: TGCGCCAGCAGCTTCCTCGGGACAGTCTACAATGAGCAGTTCTTC. This codes for CASSFLGTVYNEQFF.

This clonotype turned up a few times. CDR3 region: CASSDRGTPYNEQFF. The CDR3 region has the DNA TGTGCCAGCAGTGACAGAGGAACTCCCTACAATGAGCAGTTCTTC. V usage is TRBV2 and J usage is TRBJ2-1; unclear D gene. V was shortened by 3 bases and J by 2 bases, with 11 bases between the two germline ends. Germline loops: CDR1 SNHLY, CDR2 FYNNEI. This CDR3 comprises 15 residues.

This clonotype was picked up many times. The chain combines TRBV28 with TRBJ1-1; no clear D gene. Germline V CDR1 and CDR2: MDHEN, SYDVKM. V lost 3 bases and J lost 4, with 12 bases in between. The CDR3 loop spans 14 amino acids. The CDR3 sequence: CASSFSLLATEAFF. As DNA, the CDR3 is TGTGCCAGCAGTTTCTCGCTGCTCGCCACTGAAGCTTTCTTT.

This clonotype showed up just a few times. V usage is TRBV10-3 and J usage is TRBJ1-5, with D hard to call. The germline V gene has CDR1 ENHRY and CDR2 SYGVKD. The CDR3 covers 14 residues. The V end was cut by 0 bases, the J end by 5 bases, with 8 bases between. The CDR3 nucleotides read TGTGCCATCAGTGAGTCAAGTTGGGATCAGCCCCAGCATTTT. Its translation is CAISESSWDQPQHF.

This clonotype was recorded at least ten times. The V call is TRBV12-3 or TRBV12-4, the J call TRBJ1-2, with D tentatively TRBD1 (5 bases). V gave up 3 bases and J gave up 7 bases, with 9 bases separating them. There are 12 residues in the CDR3. The CDR3, as DNA: TGTGCCAGCAGTTTGGGGGATTCTGGCTACACCTTC. Translation gives CASSLGDSGYTF.

A few counts support this clonotype. The rearrangement uses TRBV3-1 and TRBJ1-6; D gene ambiguous. The ends were cut back, 4 bases at V and 5 bases at J, with 9 bases in the middle. Germline V CDR1 and CDR2: LGHDT, YNNKEL (reference sequence). The CDR3 extends over 14 amino acids. CDR3 amino acids: CASSLRADNSPLHF. The CDR3 DNA reads TGTGCCAGCAGCCTCCGGGCCGATAATTCACCCCTCCACTTT. The full variable domain, with the rest looked up from reference TRBV3-1 and TRBJ1-6, is DTAVSQTPKYLVTQMGNDKSIKCEQNLGHDTMYWYKQDSKKFLKIMFSYNNKELIINETVPNRFSPKSPDKAHLNLHINSLELGDSAVYFCASSLRADNSPLHFGNGTRLTVT.

This clonotype was observed a handful of times. The chain links TRBV7-2 to TRBJ2-6; D ambiguous. Germline CDR1 and CDR2: SGHTA and FQGNSA. The length of the CDR3 is 14 residues. Trimming took off 5 bases at V and 5 bases at J, with 10 bases between the two ends. This CDR3 reads CASSERVWANVLTF. DNA of the CDR3: TGTGCCAGCAGCGAGAGAGTCTGGGCCAACGTCCTGACTTTC.

In this sample, this clonotype turned up a few times. The chain joins TRBV20-1 to TRBJ2-1; 9 nucleotides match TRBD1. This CDR3 spans 15 amino acids. Looked up from germline, CDR1 is DFQATT and CDR2 is SNEGSKA (reference sequence). V shed 0 bases, J shed 4 bases, and the junction held 4 bases outside the gene matches. The chain's CDR3 is CSARDVGQGYNEQFF. In nucleotides, the CDR3 is TGCAGTGCTAGAGATGTCGGACAGGGGTACAATGAGCAGTTCTTC.

This clonotype was observed many times. V gene TRBV28 combines with J gene TRBJ1-2; 9 nucleotides align to TRBD1. The V gene end was trimmed by 6 bases and the J gene end by 1 base; junction bases not matched to a gene: 6. Germline V gene data show CDR1 as MDHEN and CDR2 as SYDVKM. The CDR3 extends over 15 amino acids. The CDR3 DNA follows: TGTGCCAGCAGCCGTACGGGACAGGGTAACTATGGCTACACCTTC. Its translation: CASSRTGQGNYGYTF.

In its sample, this clonotype was seen many times. This rearrangement joins TRBV7-8 to TRBJ2-4; D unresolved. Trimming pared 4 bases from V and 10 bases from J, leaving 14 bases between. The CDR3 runs to 13 residues. Germline lookup yields CDR1 SGHVS and CDR2 FQNEAQ. This CDR3 reads CASSWERVGIQYF. The CDR3, as DNA: TGTGCCAGCAGCTGGGAAAGGGTTGGGATTCAGTACTTC.

The table lists this clonotype with many counts. The V gene is TRBV11-2, the J gene TRBJ2-2, with 8 bases identical to TRBD1. CDR1 is SGHAT, CDR2 FQNNGV, per germline. J was trimmed by 6 bases and V by 8 bases; bases with no gene match: 2. This CDR3 contains 12 residues. The CDR3 spells CASLQGAGELFF. For the CDR3, the DNA is TGTGCCAGCCTACAGGGGGCCGGGGAGCTGTTTTTT.

This chain connects TRBV5-1 to TRBJ1-2; D is unclear. The V and J ends lost 4 bases and 3 bases respectively, with 13 bases between them. This CDR3 is built from 14 residues. CDR1 and CDR2 (germline): SGHRS, YFSETQ. Here the CDR3 reads CASSPLALDYGYTF. DNA for the CDR3: TGCGCCAGCAGCCCGCTGGCTCTTGACTATGGCTACACCTTC.

The genes are TRBV28 and TRBJ1-1; D gene ambiguous. The V end lost 1 base, the J end lost 4 bases, and 10 bases lay between the germline ends. In germline, CDR1 is MDHEN, CDR2 SYDVKM. The CDR3 extends over 14 amino acids. In DNA, the CDR3 is TGTGCCAGCAGTTTATCCTCTACAATCACTGAAGCTTTCTTT. Its protein product is CASSLSSTITEAFF.